This T cell receptor beta chain appears in the sequencing data of a study of T cell repertoires in cytomegalovirus infection. Concerning this clonotype itself: No antigen is known for it.

The germline gives CDR1 SGHNT, CDR2 YYREEE (reference sequence). V was clipped by 4 bases and J by 11 bases, with 18 bases between them. The CDR3 is 13 residues long. TCRdb re-derived calls from the reads in MiXCR, one entry per CDR3 protein. The table records around 570,000 distinct CDR3 sequences, 40% of them present only once. V and J are TRBV5-4 and TRBJ1-1; D possibly corresponds to TRBD1 (5 bases). This receptor was identified in a human donor in good health (CMV status not recorded). Some clones in this sample may be carry-over from other donors' samples. The source was cultured PBMCs, collected from culture after CMV antigen stimulation. CDR3 residues: CASSPGGMDWAFF. The DNA of the CDR3 is TGTGCCAGCAGCCCTGGGGGGATGGATTGGGCTTTCTTT.